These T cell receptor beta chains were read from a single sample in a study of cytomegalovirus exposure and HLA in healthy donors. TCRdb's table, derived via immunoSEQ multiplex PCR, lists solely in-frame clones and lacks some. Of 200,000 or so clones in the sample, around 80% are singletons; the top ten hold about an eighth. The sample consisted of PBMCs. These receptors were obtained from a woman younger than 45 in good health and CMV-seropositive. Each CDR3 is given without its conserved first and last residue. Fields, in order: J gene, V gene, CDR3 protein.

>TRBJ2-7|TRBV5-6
ASSLGDYEQY
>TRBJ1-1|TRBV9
ASSSLQGAMTEAF
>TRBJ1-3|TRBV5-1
ASSLFPGSGNTIY
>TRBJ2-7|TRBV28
ASIAENSYEQY
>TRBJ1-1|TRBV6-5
ASSSGGVEDTEAF
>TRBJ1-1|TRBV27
ASYRMDRYTEAF
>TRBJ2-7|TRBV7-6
ASSHDRGYEQY
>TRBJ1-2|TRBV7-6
ASSIDSNYGYT
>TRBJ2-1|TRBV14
ASSLSSYEQF
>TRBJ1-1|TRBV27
ASSLLWGGMSEAF
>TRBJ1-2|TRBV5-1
ASSSTGYDGYT
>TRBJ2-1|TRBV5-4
ASSLAQGWNEQF
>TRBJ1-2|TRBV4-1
ASSPTREAYGYT
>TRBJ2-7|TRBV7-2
ASSSGQAPYEQY
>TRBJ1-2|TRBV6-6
ASSYGSQTNNYGYT
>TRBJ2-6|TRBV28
ASRIQAYRSGANVLT
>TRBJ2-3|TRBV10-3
AFTGAPEDTQY
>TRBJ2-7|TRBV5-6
ASSLILAGRYEQY
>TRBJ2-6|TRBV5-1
ASSLTKTGLASGANVLT
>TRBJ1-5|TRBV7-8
ASSGWRDRGFGQPQH
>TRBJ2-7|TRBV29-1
SVGLAGDLLEQY
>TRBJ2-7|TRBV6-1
ASRRQDPYEQY
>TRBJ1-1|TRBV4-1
ASSQSRRGATEAF
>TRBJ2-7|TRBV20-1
SASADYEQY
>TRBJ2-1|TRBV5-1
ASSLAPGLEVSEQF
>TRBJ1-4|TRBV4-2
ASSQGQGGEKLF
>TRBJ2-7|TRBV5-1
ASSLPQGQGAEEQY
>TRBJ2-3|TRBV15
ATSREAGRTDTQY
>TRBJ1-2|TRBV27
ASSPMRGGSVYGYT
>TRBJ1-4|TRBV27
ASSSLPGTVNEKLF
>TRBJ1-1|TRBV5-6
ASSPEGRATTEAF
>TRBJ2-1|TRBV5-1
ASSPDRGYNEQF
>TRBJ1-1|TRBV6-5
ATQRRGWDTEAF
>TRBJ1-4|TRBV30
AGRTATNEKLF
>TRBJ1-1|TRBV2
ASSWGQTEAF
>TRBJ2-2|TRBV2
ATHRRTSGREDTGELF
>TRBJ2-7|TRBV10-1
ASSESVFFVCEQY
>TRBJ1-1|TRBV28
ASSSGQDTEAF
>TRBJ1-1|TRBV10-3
AISESKGDTEAF
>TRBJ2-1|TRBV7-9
ASSLGVGLMGQF
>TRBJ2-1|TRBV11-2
ASSFTGESNEQF
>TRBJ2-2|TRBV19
ASSIRTGELF
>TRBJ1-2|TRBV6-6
ASSPNDRGGYT
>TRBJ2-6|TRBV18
ASSPLSGANVLT
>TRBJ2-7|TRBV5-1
ASSVAGSYYEQY
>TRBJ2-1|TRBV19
ASSGLTGNLYNEQF
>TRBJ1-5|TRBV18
ASSPTDRPGMAQH
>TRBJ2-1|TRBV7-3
ASSLHPAGAAWDEQF
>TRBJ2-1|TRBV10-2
ASISTAGAVNEQF
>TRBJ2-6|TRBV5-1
ASSLRAGTSAGANVLT
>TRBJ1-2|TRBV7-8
ASSRTELNYGYT
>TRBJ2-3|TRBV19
ASSITSDTDTQY
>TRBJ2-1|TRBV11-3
ASSTTSGTGEQF